The clone carrying this TCR beta chain was seen at least ten times. What it binds is not known. This entry comes from a study of identical twins. The CDR3 is 14 amino acids. The V and J ends lost 0 bases and 4 bases respectively, with 7 bases between them. Germline CDR1 and CDR2: SGHTA and FQGNSA. Study conclusions and caveats: The degree of excess twin sharing was weaker in beta out-of-frame sequences.

With no exceptions, donors were healthy Caucasians. Each cDNA held unique molecular identifiers, and template switching gave it a universal primer site. TCRdb reanalysed the 5' RACE reads using MiXCR and keeps one entry per CDR3 protein. The data hold about 220,000 distinct CDR3 sequences, with 7.5% observed a single time. This sample was shared with a second study, whose subject was yellow fever vaccine responses in identical twins.

The sequencing sample was made of memory (CD45RO+) T cells sorted from blood. This TCR was recovered from a young woman in good health. The chain combines TRBV7-2 with TRBJ2-1; D unresolved. The CDR3 protein is CASSLAGKYNEQFF. Here the CDR3 DNA reads TGTGCCAGCAGCTTAGCGGGGAAATACAATGAGCAGTTCTTC.